The clone carrying this T cell receptor (beta chain) was detected many times. This sample is drawn from a study of T cells after yellow fever vaccination. This CDR3 comprises 14 residues. Germline V gives CDR1 LNHNV, CDR2 YYDKDF (reference sequence). The germline V and J ends were trimmed by 1 base and 6 bases, with 9 bases remaining between them. TCRdb re-called the 5' RACE reads with MiXCR, one entry per CDR3 protein. The sample lists about 340,000 distinct CDR3 sequences, roughly 4.3% occurring once. The genes are TRBV15 and TRBJ2-2; tentative D call: TRBD1 (5 bases). The origin of this receptor is a man aged 18-30 years who received the YFV17D yellow fever vaccine. The sequences come from PBMCs, collected 5 days after the yellow fever booster vaccination. CDR3 sequence: CATSRVRVAGELFF. CDR3 nucleotide sequence: TGTGCCACCAGCAGAGTCAGGGTGGCCGGGGAGCTGTTTTTT.